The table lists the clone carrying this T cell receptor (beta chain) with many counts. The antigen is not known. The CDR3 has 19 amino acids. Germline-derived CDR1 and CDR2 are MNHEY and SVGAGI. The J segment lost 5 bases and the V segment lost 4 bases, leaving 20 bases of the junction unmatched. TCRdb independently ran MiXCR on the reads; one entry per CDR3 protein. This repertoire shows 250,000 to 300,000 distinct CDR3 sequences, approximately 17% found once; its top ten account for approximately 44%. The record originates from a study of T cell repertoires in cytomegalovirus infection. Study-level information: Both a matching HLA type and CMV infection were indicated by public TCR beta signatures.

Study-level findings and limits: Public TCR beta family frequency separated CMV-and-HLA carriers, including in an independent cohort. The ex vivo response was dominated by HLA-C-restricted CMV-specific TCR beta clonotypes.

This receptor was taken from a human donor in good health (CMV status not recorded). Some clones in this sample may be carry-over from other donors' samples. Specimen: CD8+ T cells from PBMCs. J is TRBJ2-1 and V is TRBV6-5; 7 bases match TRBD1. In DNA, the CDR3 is TGTGCCAGCAGTTTCGCTTGGGTCAGGGGCAGGGACAGAGACAATGAGCAGTTCTTC. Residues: CASSFAWVRGRDRDNEQFF.